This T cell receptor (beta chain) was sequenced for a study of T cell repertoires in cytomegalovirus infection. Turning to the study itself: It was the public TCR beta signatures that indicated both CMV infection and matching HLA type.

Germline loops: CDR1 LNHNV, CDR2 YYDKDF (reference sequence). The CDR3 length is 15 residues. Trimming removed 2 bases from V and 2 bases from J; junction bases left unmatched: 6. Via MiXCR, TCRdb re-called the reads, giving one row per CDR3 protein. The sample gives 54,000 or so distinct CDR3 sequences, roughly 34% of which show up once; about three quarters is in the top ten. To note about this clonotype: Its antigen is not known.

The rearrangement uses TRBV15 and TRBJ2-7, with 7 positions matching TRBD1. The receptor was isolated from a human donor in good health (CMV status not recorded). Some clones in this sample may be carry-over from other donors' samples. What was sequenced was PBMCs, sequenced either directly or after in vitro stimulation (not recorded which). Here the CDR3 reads CATSRIRDSAYEQYF. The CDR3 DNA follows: TGTGCCACCAGCAGAATCCGGGACAGCGCCTACGAGCAGTACTTC.